The clone carrying this T cell receptor beta chain came up a few times. The antigen remains undetermined. Per-sample yields of isolated PBMCs were at least 6 million. This CDR3 has 15 residues. CDR1 is LGHDT, CDR2 YNNKEL, per germline (reference sequence). J gave up 8 bases and V 2 bases, and 5 bases lay outside the gene matches. Next came a second PCR, run for 7 to 11 cycles, which used a sample-barcoded 5' primer along with a J-beta primer mix. Any given sample supplied a minimum of 2.5 million CDR3-containing paired-end reads. From the 5' RACE reads, TCRdb called clonotypes with MiXCR, one entry per CDR3 protein. The sample has 600,000 or so distinct CDR3 sequences, 45% to 55% seen once; the top ten hold around 24%. This record comes from a study of blood T cells in healthy people across ages. Whole-study results and caveats: There were more naive CD4+ cells and higher diversity in long-lived donors than in aged donors.

The V gene is TRBV3-1, the J gene TRBJ2-1; 11 bases line up with TRBD2. The sample was blood. The TCR comes from a man older than 75 in good health. The CDR3 nucleotides read TGTGCCAGCAGCCAAAAACTAGCGGGAGTTTATGAGCAGTTCTTC. Protein product: CASSQKLAGVYEQFF.